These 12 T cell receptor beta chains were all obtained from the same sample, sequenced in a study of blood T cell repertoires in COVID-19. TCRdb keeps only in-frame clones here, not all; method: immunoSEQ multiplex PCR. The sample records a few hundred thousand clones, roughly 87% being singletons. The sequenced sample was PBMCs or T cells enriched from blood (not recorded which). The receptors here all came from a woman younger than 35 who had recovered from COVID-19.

The CDR3 spells CASSGTMNTEAFF. CDR3 bases: TGTGCCAGTTCCGGGACAATGAACACTGAAGCTTTCTTT. This rearrangement joins TRBV19 to TRBJ1-1; possibly TRBD1 for D (6 bases). CDR3 length: 13 amino acids. Germline CDR1 LNHDA, CDR2 SQIVND (reference sequence). The V gene lost 8 bases and the J gene lost 0 bases, with 10 bases spanning the gap.

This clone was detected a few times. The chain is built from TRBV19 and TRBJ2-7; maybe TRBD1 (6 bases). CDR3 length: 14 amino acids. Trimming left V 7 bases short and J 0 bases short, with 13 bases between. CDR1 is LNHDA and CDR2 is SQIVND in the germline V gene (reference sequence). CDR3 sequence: CASTPGQRSYEQYF. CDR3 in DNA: TGTGCCAGTACCCCGGGACAACGCTCCTACGAGCAGTACTTC.

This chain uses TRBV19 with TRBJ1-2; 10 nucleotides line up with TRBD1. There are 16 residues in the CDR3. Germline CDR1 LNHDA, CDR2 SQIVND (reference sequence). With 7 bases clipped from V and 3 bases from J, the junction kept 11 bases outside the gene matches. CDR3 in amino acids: CASTAFDRGLDYGYTF. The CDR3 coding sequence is TGTGCCAGTACCGCCTTCGACAGGGGGCTGGACTATGGCTACACCTTC. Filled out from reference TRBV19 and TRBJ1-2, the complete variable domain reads DGGITQSPKYLFRKEGQNVTLSCEQNLNHDAMYWYRQDPGQGLRLIYYSQIVNDFQKGDIAEGYSVSREKKESFPLTVTSAQKNPTAFYLCASTAFDRGLDYGYTFGSGTRLTVV.

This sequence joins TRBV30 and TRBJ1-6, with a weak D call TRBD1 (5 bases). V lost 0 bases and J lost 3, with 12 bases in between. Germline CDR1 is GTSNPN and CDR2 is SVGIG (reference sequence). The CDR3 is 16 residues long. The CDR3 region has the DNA TGTGCCTGGAGTGTACGGGCAGGGCTCTATAATTCACCCCTCCACTTT. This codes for CAWSVRAGLYNSPLHF.

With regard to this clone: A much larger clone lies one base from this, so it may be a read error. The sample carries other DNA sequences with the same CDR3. The CDR3 DNA sequence: TGTGCCAGCAGCTTACGGGAGGGAGATACGCAGTATTTT. This gives the protein CASSLREGDTQYF. This sequence joins TRBV7-3 and TRBJ2-3; 8 nucleotides match TRBD2. This CDR3 is 13 amino acids long. J gave up 5 bases and V 2 bases, and 0 bases lay outside the gene matches. Germline CDR1 and CDR2: SGHTA and FQGTGA.

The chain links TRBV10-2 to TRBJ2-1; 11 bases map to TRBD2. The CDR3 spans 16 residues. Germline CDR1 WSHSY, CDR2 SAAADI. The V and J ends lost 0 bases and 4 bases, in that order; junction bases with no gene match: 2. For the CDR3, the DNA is TGCGCCAGCAGTGAGTCCCTAGCGGGAGGTTACAATGAGCAGTTCTTC. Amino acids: CASSESLAGGYNEQFF.

The CDR3 here is CASSPSSELYEQYF. The CDR3 coding sequence is TGTGCCAGCAGCCCCTCCAGCGAGCTCTACGAGCAGTACTTC. The chain has TRBV4-2 and TRBJ2-7; no firm D call. CDR1 and CDR2 from the germline V gene are LGHNA and YNFKEQ. V gave up 4 bases and J gave up 3 bases, with 13 bases separating them. This CDR3 is 14 amino acids long.

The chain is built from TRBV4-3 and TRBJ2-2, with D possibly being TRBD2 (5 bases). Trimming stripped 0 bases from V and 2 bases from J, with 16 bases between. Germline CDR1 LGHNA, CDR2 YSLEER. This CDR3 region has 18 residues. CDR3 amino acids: CASSQEILRVINTGELFF. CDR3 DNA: TGCGCCAGCAGCCAAGAAATCTTGCGGGTGATCAACACCGGGGAGCTGTTTTTT.

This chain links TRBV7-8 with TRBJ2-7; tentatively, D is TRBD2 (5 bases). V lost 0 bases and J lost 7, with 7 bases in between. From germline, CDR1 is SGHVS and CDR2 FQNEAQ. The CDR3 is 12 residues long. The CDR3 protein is CASSLASGEQYF. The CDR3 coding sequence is TGTGCCAGCAGCTTAGCGTCGGGGGAGCAGTACTTC.

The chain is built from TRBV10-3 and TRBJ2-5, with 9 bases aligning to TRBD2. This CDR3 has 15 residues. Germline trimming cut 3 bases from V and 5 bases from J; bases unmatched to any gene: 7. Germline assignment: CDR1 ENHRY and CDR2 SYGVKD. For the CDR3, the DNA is TGTGCCATCAGTGACTTAGCGGGAGAGCTGGAGACCCAGTACTTC. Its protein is CAISDLAGELETQYF.

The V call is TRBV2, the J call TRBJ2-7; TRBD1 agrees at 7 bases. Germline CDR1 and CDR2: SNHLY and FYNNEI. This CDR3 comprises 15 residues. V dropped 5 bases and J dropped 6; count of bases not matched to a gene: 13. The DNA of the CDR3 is TGTGCCAGCAGTCCCCCGGTGACAGGGTCCGCCGAGCAGTACTTC. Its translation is CASSPPVTGSAEQYF.

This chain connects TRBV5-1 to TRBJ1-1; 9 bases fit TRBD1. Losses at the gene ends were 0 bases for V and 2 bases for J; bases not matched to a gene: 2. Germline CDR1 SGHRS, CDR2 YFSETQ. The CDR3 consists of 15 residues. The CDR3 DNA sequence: TGCGCCAGCAGCTTGGCGGACAGGGGAAACACTGAAGCTTTCTTT. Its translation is CASSLADRGNTEAFF.